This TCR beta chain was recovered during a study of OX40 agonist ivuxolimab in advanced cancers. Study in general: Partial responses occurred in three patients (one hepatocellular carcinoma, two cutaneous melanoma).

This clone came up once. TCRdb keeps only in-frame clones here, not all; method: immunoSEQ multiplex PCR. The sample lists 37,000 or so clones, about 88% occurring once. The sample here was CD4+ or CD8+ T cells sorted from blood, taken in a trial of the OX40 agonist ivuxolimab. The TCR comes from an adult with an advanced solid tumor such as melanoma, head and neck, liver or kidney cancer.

CDR3 amino acids: CASSPLTGAGNTEAFF. CDR3 DNA: TGTGCCAGCTCACCCCTAACAGGGGCAGGGAACACTGAAGCTTTCTTT. The chain combines TRBV18 with TRBJ1-1; 7 bases match TRBD1. There are 16 residues in the CDR3. Germline V gives CDR1 KGHSH, CDR2 LQKENI. Losses at the gene ends were 3 bases for V and 1 base for J; bases not matched to a gene: 8.